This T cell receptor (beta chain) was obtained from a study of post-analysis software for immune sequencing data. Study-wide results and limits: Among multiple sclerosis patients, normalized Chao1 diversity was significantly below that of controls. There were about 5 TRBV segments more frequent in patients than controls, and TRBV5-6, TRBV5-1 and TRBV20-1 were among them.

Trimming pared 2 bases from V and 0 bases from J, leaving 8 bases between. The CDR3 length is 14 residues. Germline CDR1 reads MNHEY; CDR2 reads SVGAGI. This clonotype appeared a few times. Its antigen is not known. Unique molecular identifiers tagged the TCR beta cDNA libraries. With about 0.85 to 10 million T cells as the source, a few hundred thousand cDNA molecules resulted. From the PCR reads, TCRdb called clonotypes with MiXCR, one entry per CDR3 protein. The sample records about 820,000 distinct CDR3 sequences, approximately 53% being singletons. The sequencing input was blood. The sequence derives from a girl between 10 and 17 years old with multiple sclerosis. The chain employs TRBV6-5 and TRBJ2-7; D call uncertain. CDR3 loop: CASSYQHHSYEQYF. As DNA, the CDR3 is TGTGCCAGCAGTTACCAACACCACTCCTACGAGCAGTACTTC.